These 26 T cell receptor beta chains were all obtained from the same sample, sequenced in a study of T cell repertoires in cytomegalovirus infection (dated by TCRdb to between 2018 and 2021). The treatment or condition label here, explained by the study, means: in vitro stimulation with specific CMV peptide epitopes to enrich CMV-specific T cells. Their specific antigens are unknown. Reads for this sample came from an Illumina HiSeq 1500. TCRdb reprocessed the public reads (quality trimming at Q25 with fastp, clone calling with MiXCR) and kept in-frame beta chains. One record per CDR3 amino acid sequence lists the most common genes and DNA. Present in this sample are tens of thousands of distinct CDR3 sequences, 20% of which were seen just once. The top ten clones comprise 55% to 75% of the sample. The sequences come from CD8+ T cells from cultured PBMCs, collected from culture after CMV antigen stimulation. Source of these receptors: a human donor in good health (CMV status not recorded). Some clones in this sample may be carry-over from other donors' samples.

The J gene is TRBJ2-1, the V gene TRBV12-5; the D is unclear. There are 11 residues in the CDR3. Per germline, CDR1 LGHNT and CDR2 FRNRAP. V was pared by 6 bases and J by 10 bases, with 10 bases between. The CDR3 protein is CASGRSNEQFF. DNA of the CDR3: TGTGCTAGTGGACGGTCAAACGAGCAGTTCTTC.

A remark on this clonotype: One base away lies a much larger clone, so this may be a sequencing read error. The rearrangement uses TRBV6-2 or TRBV6-3 and TRBJ2-5; TRBD1 matches at 9 bases. Germline loops: CDR1 MNHEY, CDR2 SVGEGT. CDR3 length: 15 amino acids. V trimming: 0 bases; J trimming: 3 bases; junction bases outside the gene matches: 2. DNA of the CDR3: TGTGCCAGCAGTTACTCGCGGGACAGGGAAGAGACCCAGTACTTC. Translated: CASSYSRDREETQYF.

V is TRBV7-8 and J is TRBJ1-4; 9 bases map to TRBD1. This CDR3 is built from 14 residues. Germline CDR1 is SGHVS and CDR2 is FQNEAQ. J was trimmed by 3 bases and V by 6 bases; bases with no gene match: 2. The chain's CDR3 is CASRGTGSNEKLFF. The CDR3 bases are TGTGCCAGCAGAGGGACAGGGTCTAATGAAAAACTGTTTTTT.

This clonotype was counted between two and nine times. This CDR3 reads CASSLSQVGEQFF. CDR3 DNA sequence: TGTGCCAGCAGCCTCAGTCAGGTTGGGGAGCAGTTCTTC. The rearrangement links TRBV12-3 or TRBV12-4 to TRBJ2-1; no clear D gene. V was cut by 6 bases and J by 10 bases, with 16 bases left in between. The CDR3 consists of 13 residues.

This clonotype has only a few counts. The V and J genes are TRBV7-3 and TRBJ2-5, with 9 bases lining up with TRBD2. The germline CDR1 and CDR2 sequences are SGHTA and FQGTGA. The junction had 6 bases not matched to a gene; V was cut back by 2 bases and J by 2 bases. This CDR3 is 16 amino acids long. In DNA form, the CDR3 reads TGTGCCAGCAGCTTAGGCCTAGCGGGGATGCAAGAGACCCAGTACTTC. It specifies CASSLGLAGMQETQYF.

In regard to this clonotype: At one of its ends the junction is not consistent with the germline gene, which may arise from a read error. The DNA for the CDR3 is TGTGCCAACAGCGTAGATACGGGGGCCGTCTACAATGAGCAGTTCTTC. Its protein is CANSVDTGAVYNEQFF. J is TRBJ2-1 and V is TRBV9; D assignment may be TRBD1 or TRBD2 (6 bases each). Per the germline V gene, CDR1 is SGDLS and CDR2 is YYNGEE. The CDR3 contains 16 residues.

This rearrangement joins TRBV5-4 to TRBJ2-3; perhaps TRBD1 as D (6 bases). CDR3 size: 13 residues. From germline, CDR1 is SGHNT and CDR2 YYREEE (reference sequence). The ends were cut back, 5 bases at V and 6 bases at J, with 13 bases in the middle. CDR3 amino acids: CASRTNGGDTQYF. The CDR3 bases are TGTGCCAGCAGGACCAATGGGGGCGATACGCAGTATTTT.

The rearrangement joins TRBV4-1 to TRBJ2-7; 7 nucleotides match TRBD1. CDR3 length equals 15 residues. The germline CDR1 and CDR2 sequences are MGHRA and YSYEKL. V shed 1 base, J shed 2 bases, and the junction held 5 bases outside the gene matches. CDR3 amino acids: CASSQADRPTYEQYF. CDR3 nucleotide sequence: TGCGCCAGCAGCCAAGCGGACAGGCCTACCTACGAGCAGTACTTC.

This chain uses TRBV7-2 with TRBJ2-3; the match to TRBD2 covers 8 bases. The CDR3 sequence is 13 residues long. V trimming: 8 bases; J trimming: 7 bases; junction bases outside the gene matches: 8. Germline V gives CDR1 SGHTA, CDR2 FQGNSA. CDR3 amino acids: CASRGGGPYTQYF. The CDR3 DNA reads as TGTGCCAGCCGGGGCGGGGGGCCTTATACGCAGTATTTT.

The table lists this clonotype with a few counts. The gene calls are TRBV7-9 and TRBJ2-2; D is ambiguous. Per germline, CDR1 SEHNR and CDR2 FQNEAQ (reference sequence). The CDR3 contains 12 residues. Trimming removed 4 bases at V and 2 bases at J, with 2 bases between. The CDR3 region has the DNA TGTGCCAGCAGCTATAACACCGGGGAGCTGTTTTTT. As protein: CASSYNTGELFF.

This clonotype was detected a few times. V gene TRBV29-1 combines with J gene TRBJ2-1; D gene ambiguous. The CDR3 has 13 residues. Germline CDR1 SQVTM, CDR2 ANQGSEA. V gave up 7 bases and J gave up 8 bases, with 18 bases separating them. This CDR3 reads CSAPGRASDEQFF. In DNA form, the CDR3 reads TGCAGCGCTCCGGGCCGCGCCTCCGATGAGCAGTTCTTC.

This clonotype has only a few counts. The rearrangement joins TRBV7-9 to TRBJ2-7; a possible D gene is TRBD2 (6 bases). With 2 bases removed from V and 4 bases from J, the gap between germline ends came to 15 bases. This CDR3 spans 15 amino acids. CDR1 and CDR2 from the germline V gene are SEHNR and FQNEAQ (reference sequence). The CDR3 nucleotides are TGTGCCAGCAGCTTATTGGGGGGAAAGACGTACGAGCAGTACTTC. Amino acid sequence: CASSLLGGKTYEQYF. The full variable domain, completed using reference TRBV7-9 and TRBJ2-7, is DTGVSQNPRHKITKRGQNVTFRCDPISEHNRLYWYRQTLGQGPEFLTYFQNEAQLEKSRLLSDRFSAERPKGSFSTLEIQRTEQGDSAMYLCASSLLGGKTYEQYFGPGTRLTVT.

This clonotype was picked up a small number of times. J is TRBJ1-2 and V is TRBV12-3 or TRBV12-4; the D gene is possibly TRBD1 (6 bases). The CDR3 totals 13 residues. Trimming shortened V by 6 bases and J by 4 bases, and 12 bases separated the two germline ends. The CDR3 spells CASSAGTLYGYTF. CDR3 DNA sequence: TGTGCCAGCAGCGCCGGGACACTCTATGGCTACACCTTC.

There are a few counts of this clonotype. V and J are TRBV19 and TRBJ2-2; 8 bases line up with TRBD1. The V gene end was trimmed by 4 bases and the J gene end by 5 bases; junction bases not matched to a gene: 0. Per the germline V gene, CDR1 is LNHDA and CDR2 is SQIVND (reference sequence). The CDR3 length is 13 residues. The CDR3 bases are TGTGCCAGTAGTAACAGGGGGACCGGGGAGCTGTTTTTT. As protein: CASSNRGTGELFF.

The chain links TRBV12-3 or TRBV12-4 to TRBJ2-1, with 7 bases identical to TRBD1. After removal of 2 bases from V and 0 bases from J, the junction contained 13 bases not matched to a gene. This CDR3 contains 19 residues. Here the CDR3 DNA reads TGTGCCAGCAGTTTATTGGGTTTGGAGACAGGGACCTCCTACAATGAGCAGTTCTTC. This codes for CASSLLGLETGTSYNEQFF.

At least ten counts were recorded for this clonotype. The chain joins TRBV6-1 to TRBJ2-7; D may be TRBD1 (6 bases). Germline assignment: CDR1 MNHNS and CDR2 SASEGT. V gave up 0 bases and J gave up 0 bases, with 6 bases separating them. The CDR3 is 14 amino acids. CDR3 amino acids: CASSEADSSYEQYF. As DNA, the CDR3 is TGTGCCAGCAGTGAAGCGGACAGCTCCTACGAGCAGTACTTC.

Only a few counts were recorded for this clonotype. The rearrangement uses TRBV12-5 and TRBJ1-5; D is undetermined. The germline gives CDR1 LGHNT, CDR2 FRNRAP. V was pared by 6 bases and J by 4 bases, with 10 bases between. The CDR3 totals 13 residues. The CDR3 region has the DNA TGTGCTAGTGGCACCCCGGGGAATCAGCCCCAGCATTTT. This codes for CASGTPGNQPQHF.

This clonotype has just a few counts. The chain has TRBV15 and TRBJ1-1; TRBD1 might be the D (6 bases). Germline V CDR1 and CDR2: LNHNV, YYDKDF (reference sequence). V lost 0 bases and J 7 bases, leaving 15 bases between the germline ends. CDR3 length: 15 amino acids. The CDR3 reads CATSRDAAGGREAFF. The DNA for the CDR3 is TGTGCCACCAGCAGAGATGCGGCGGGGGGCCGTGAAGCTTTCTTT.

This chain uses TRBV7-9 with TRBJ2-1; the D gene could be TRBD1 or TRBD2 (5 bases each). V was pared by 4 bases and J by 6 bases, with 16 bases between. Germline V gene sequence: CDR1 SEHNR, CDR2 FQNEAQ (reference sequence). This CDR3 comprises 15 residues. The CDR3 region is CASSSPGRNGNEQFF. In DNA form, the CDR3 reads TGTGCCAGCAGCTCACCGGGACGGAATGGCAATGAGCAGTTCTTC.

This clonotype has ten or more counts. J is TRBJ2-3 and V is TRBV7-2; D remains ambiguous. V gave up 1 base and J gave up 5 bases, with 22 bases separating them. This CDR3 spans 18 amino acids. Per the germline V gene, CDR1 is SGHTA and CDR2 is FQGNSA. CDR3 protein: CASSLVYIHTFQVDTQYF. The DNA for the CDR3 is TGTGCCAGCAGCTTAGTTTACATACATACTTTTCAGGTAGATACGCAGTATTTT.

A few counts support this clonotype. The CDR3 spells CASSSNGPPKAFF. For the CDR3, the DNA is TGTGCCAGCAGCTCGAACGGGCCTCCTAAAGCTTTCTTT. The chain links TRBV7-9 to TRBJ1-1; D remains ambiguous. The CDR3 has 13 amino acids. Germline loops: CDR1 SEHNR, CDR2 FQNEAQ (reference sequence). The V end lost 4 bases, the J end lost 9 bases, and 15 bases lay between the germline ends. The whole variable domain, filled in from reference TRBV7-9 and TRBJ1-1, reads DTGVSQNPRHKITKRGQNVTFRCDPISEHNRLYWYRQTLGQGPEFLTYFQNEAQLEKSRLLSDRFSAERPKGSFSTLEIQRTEQGDSAMYLCASSSNGPPKAFFGQGTRLTVV.

The chain recombines TRBV9 with TRBJ1-2, with D possibly being TRBD1 (5 bases). Trimming removed 3 bases from V and 1 base from J, with 13 bases in between. Germline CDR1 SGDLS, CDR2 YYNGEE. CDR3 length: 15 amino acids. CDR3 amino acids: CASSGNRQFNYGYTF. For the CDR3, the DNA is TGTGCCAGCAGCGGAAACCGACAGTTTAACTATGGCTACACCTTC. The full variable domain, in which reference TRBV9 and TRBJ1-2 provide the parts outside the CDR3, is DSGVTQTPKHLITATGQRVTLRCSPRSGDLSVYWYQQSLDQGLQFLIQYYNGEERAKGNILERFSAQQFPDLHSELNLSSLELGDSALYFCASSGNRQFNYGYTFGSGTRLTVV.

The rearrangement uses TRBV27 and TRBJ1-3, with D possibly matching TRBD1 (5 bases). Trimming left V 0 bases short and J 1 base short, with 7 bases between. In germline, CDR1 is MNHEY, CDR2 SMNVEV (reference sequence). The CDR3 has 15 amino acids. This CDR3 reads CASSLSGVSGNTIYF. For the CDR3, the DNA is TGTGCCAGCAGTTTATCAGGGGTTTCTGGAAACACCATATATTTT.

The chain carries TRBV29-1 and TRBJ2-1; TRBD2 aligns across 8 bases. CDR3 size: 16 residues. CDR1 and CDR2 from the germline V gene are SQVTM and ANQGSEA. The V gene end was trimmed by 0 bases and the J gene end by 0 bases; junction bases not matched to a gene: 4. As DNA, the CDR3 is TGCAGCGTTGAAGATTACAGCGGGAGCTCCTACAATGAGCAGTTCTTC. This codes for CSVEDYSGSSYNEQFF.

This clonotype was detected only a few times. The rearrangement uses TRBV5-6 and TRBJ2-1, with D uncertain. Germline loops: CDR1 SGHDT, CDR2 YYEEEE. V lost 1 base and J 8 bases, leaving 7 bases between the germline ends. The CDR3 runs to 12 residues. CDR3 DNA sequence: TGTGCCAGCAGCTTGCGCTGGGATGAGCAGTTCTTC. As protein: CASSLRWDEQFF.

J is TRBJ2-1 and V is TRBV7-2; the match to TRBD2 covers 10 bases. Germline V gene lookup returns CDR1 SGHTA and CDR2 FQGNSA. There are 16 residues in the CDR3. V lost 2 bases and J lost 5; bases outside the gene matches: 6. For the CDR3, the DNA is TGTGCCAGCAGCTTACGATCTAGCGGGGGAGACAATGAGCAGTTCTTC. It specifies CASSLRSSGGDNEQFF.